This TCR beta chain was identified during a study of T cells in Graves' hyperthyroidism and ophthalmopathy (dated by TCRdb to the late 2010s). Broadly, across the study: Peripheral blood samples were taken at initial diagnosis, before any treatment was given. To identify TCR V-J signatures that set the groups apart, the researchers used a discovery cohort of approximately 98 patients, made up of under 50 with Graves' ophthalmopathy and about 60 with stable Graves' hyperthyroidism. Prospective prediction of ophthalmopathy was tested in an independent validation cohort consisting of some 19 hyperthyroidism patients and some 17 patients who later progressed to ophthalmopathy. The 75 to 100 discovery patients were randomly split 7:3 into training and test sets. Thyroid tissue and blood T-cell repertoires from about six Graves' hyperthyroidism patients were also compared in the study. After blood sampling, hyperthyroidism patients were treated with methimazole at a starting dose of 30 mg daily, and ophthalmopathy patients were treated with high-dose intravenous methylprednisolone. The paper reports TCR Vbeta CDR3 sequencing of fewer than 150 peripheral blood samples: approximately 41 ophthalmopathy, under 80 hyperthyroidism and 17 progressor patients.

Stable Graves' hyperthyroidism was defined as no progression to ophthalmopathy during 18 months of follow-up. Hyperthyroidism patients were aged 18 to 65 years and newly diagnosed, with disease duration of less than 2 months. The study excluded patients with uncontrolled infections, other autoimmune diseases, pregnancy or lactation. Clinical symptoms, serum thyroxine and TRAb, thyroid ultrasound, and orbital computed tomography formed the basis for the diagnoses. Ficoll-Paque density gradient centrifugation was used to isolate PBMCs from about 9.4 ml of fresh peripheral blood. Total RNA was extracted with Trizol reagent, and quality was checked on an Agilent 2100 Bioanalyzer. The TCR beta CDR3 regions were amplified from the RNA transcripts. The TCR CDR3 was subjected to a first round of RT-PCR using the HTBI primer set and the Qiagen OneStep RT-PCR kit. Libraries were constructed in a second round of multiplex PCR, after which size selection and purification were performed. Libraries were sequenced paired-end with 100 bp reads on an Illumina HiSeq2000. The paper's data handling went like this. SOAPnuke was used to process the raw data, throwing out any read that contained adapters or uncalled bases, had a mean Phred below 15, or lacked an exact constant-primer or identifier match. COPE v1.2.5 was used to merge the high-quality paired reads, and each unique nucleotide sequence was defined as a clonotype. MiTCR v1.1 was used to align the clonotypes against IMGT TRBV, TRBD and TRBJ reference segments. Analysis was restricted to V-J combinations with a frequency above 0.0001, which covered approximately 99% of repertoires. A TCS score was defined as the ratio of F50 (clonal expansion) to E x V (chaos), with BLOSUM62-based TCRdist applied between CDR3 peptides within each V-J. Welch's t-statistics and random forest reduced 514 V-J features to 13, which were used in a naive Bayes classifier (R e1071). TCRdb passed the public sequencing reads through fastp at Q25 and MiXCR, retaining productive beta sequences. When rows share a CDR3 protein, they turn into one entry using the most common DNA and genes. Clone size and V and J calls follow TCRdb, not the original study. The sample has under 650,000 distinct CDR3 sequences on record, around 15% of them singletons. The ten largest clonotypes hold around 4% of the sample.

In this sample, this clonotype turned up many times. The clone's antigen remains unknown. No qualities accompany the bases; no much larger clone lies one base away. Beyond this particular receptor, the publication reports: During validation, the model predicted progression to ophthalmopathy a median of around six months ahead of onset, with around 71% sensitivity and 72.22% specificity. Most expanded thyroid clonotypes (frequency above 0.001) were also detected in blood, a finding suggesting that blood repertoires may reflect thyroid immune responses. Sample size was not statistically predetermined, and investigators were not blinded to group allocation. A model built on a 13 V-J signature distinguished ophthalmopathy from stable hyperthyroidism, reaching about 88% sensitivity and about 81% specificity in cross-validation and 80%/75% in testing.

The receptor's source is a woman aged 25 to 39 with Graves' hyperthyroidism. The sample taken for sequencing was blood.

The bases are TGTGCCAGCAGTCCGCGGACAGGTTCGAACACCGGGGAGCTGTTTTTT. It translates as CASSPRTGSNTGELFF. The chain uses TRBV27 and TRBJ2-2; 7 central nucleotides agree with TRBD1. The CDR3 sequence holds 16 residues, the cysteine and phenylalanine included. Left in the record is the CDR3 DNA by itself, 48 bases read in frame from the first base. Trimming takes 5 bases off V and 0 bases off J; junction bases not matched to a gene: 6. The germline V gene (reference sequence) yields MNHEY for CDR1 and SMNVEV for CDR2.